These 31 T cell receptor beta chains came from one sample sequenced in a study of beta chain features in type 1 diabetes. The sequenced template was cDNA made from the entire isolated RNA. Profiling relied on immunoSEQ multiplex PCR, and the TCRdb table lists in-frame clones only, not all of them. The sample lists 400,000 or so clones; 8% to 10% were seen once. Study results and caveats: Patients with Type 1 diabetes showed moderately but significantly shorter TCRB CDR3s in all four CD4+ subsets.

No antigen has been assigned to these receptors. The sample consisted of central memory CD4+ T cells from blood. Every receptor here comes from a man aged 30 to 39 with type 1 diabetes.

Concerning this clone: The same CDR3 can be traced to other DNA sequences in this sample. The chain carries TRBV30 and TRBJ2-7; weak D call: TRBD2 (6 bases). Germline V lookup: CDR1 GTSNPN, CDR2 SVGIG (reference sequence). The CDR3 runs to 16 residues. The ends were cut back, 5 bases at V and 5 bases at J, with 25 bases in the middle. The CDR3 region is CAWGLGQRLVRDEQYF. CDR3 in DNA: TGTGCCTGGGGGCTGGGGCAGCGACTAGTGCGGGACGAGCAGTACTTC.

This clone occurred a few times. The CDR3 reads CASSLQGIGYEQYF. For the CDR3, the DNA is TGTGCCAGCAGCCTCCAGGGGATTGGGTACGAGCAGTACTTC. J is TRBJ2-5 and V is TRBV11-2; tentative D call: TRBD1 (6 bases). The J call may not be correct, given that the DNA end is closer to TRBJ2-7. CDR1 SGHAT and CDR2 FQNNGV come from the germline V gene. The CDR3 loop spans 14 amino acids.

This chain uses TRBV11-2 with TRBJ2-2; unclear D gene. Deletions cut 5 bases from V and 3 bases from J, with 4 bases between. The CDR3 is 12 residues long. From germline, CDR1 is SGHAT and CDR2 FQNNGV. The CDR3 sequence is CASSQYTGELFF. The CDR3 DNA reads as TGTGCCAGCAGCCAGTACACCGGGGAGCTGTTTTTT.

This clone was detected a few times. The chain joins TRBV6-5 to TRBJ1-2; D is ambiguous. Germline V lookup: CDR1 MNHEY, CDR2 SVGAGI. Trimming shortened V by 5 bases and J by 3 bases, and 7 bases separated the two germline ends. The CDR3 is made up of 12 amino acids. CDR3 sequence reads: CASSANDYGYTF. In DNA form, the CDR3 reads TGTGCCAGCAGTGCGAACGACTATGGCTACACCTTC.

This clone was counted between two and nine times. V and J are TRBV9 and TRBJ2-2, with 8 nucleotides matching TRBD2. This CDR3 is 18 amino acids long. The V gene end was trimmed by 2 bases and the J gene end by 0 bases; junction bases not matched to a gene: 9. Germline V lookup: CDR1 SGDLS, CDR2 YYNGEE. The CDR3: CASSVPPGLGPNTGELFF. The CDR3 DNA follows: TGTGCCAGCAGCGTGCCCCCGGGACTAGGGCCGAACACCGGGGAGCTGTTTTTT.

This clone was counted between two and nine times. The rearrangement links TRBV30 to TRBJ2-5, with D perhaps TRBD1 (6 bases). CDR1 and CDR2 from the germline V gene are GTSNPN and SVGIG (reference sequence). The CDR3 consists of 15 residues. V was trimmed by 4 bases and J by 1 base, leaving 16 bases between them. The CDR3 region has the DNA TGTGCCTGGATGACGGGACACTCGACCCAAGAGACCCAGTACTTC. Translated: CAWMTGHSTQETQYF.

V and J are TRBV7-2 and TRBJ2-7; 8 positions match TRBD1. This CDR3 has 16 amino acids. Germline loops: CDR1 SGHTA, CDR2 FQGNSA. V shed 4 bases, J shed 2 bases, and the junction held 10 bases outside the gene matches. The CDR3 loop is CASSSYGRTGTYEQYF. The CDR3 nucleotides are TGTGCCAGCAGCTCCTATGGGAGGACAGGGACCTACGAGCAGTACTTC.

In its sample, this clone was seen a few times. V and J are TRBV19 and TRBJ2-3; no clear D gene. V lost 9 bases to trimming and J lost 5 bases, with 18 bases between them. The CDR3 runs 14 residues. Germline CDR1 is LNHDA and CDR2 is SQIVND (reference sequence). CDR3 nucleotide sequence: TGTGCCAGCTCCCGCGCGCCCGATCGAGATACGCAGTATTTT. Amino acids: CASSRAPDRDTQYF.

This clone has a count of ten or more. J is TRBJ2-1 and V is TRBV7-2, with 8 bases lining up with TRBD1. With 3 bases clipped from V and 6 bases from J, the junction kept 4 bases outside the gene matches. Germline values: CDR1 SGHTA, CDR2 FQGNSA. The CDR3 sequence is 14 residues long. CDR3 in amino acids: CASSFKTGVNEQFF. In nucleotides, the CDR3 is TGTGCCAGCAGCTTTAAGACAGGGGTCAATGAGCAGTTCTTC.

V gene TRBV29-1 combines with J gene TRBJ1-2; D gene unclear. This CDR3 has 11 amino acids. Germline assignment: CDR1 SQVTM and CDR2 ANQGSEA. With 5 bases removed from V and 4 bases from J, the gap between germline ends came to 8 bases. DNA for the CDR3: TGCAGCGTTCAGTTCCCCTATGGCTACACCTTC. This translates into CSVQFPYGYTF. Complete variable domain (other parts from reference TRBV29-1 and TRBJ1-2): SAVISQKPSRDICQRGTSLTIQCQVDSQVTMMFWYRQQPGQSLTLIATANQGSEATYESGFVIDKFPISRPNLTFSTLTVSNMSPEDSSIYLCSVQFPYGYTFGSGTRLTVV.

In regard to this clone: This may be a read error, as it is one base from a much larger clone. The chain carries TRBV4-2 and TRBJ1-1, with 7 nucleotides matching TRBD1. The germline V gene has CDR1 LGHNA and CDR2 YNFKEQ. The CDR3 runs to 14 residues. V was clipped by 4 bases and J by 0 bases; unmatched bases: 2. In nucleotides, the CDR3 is TGTGCCAGCAGCCGTCAGGGGGTGAACACTGAAGCTTTCTTT. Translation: CASSRQGVNTEAFF.

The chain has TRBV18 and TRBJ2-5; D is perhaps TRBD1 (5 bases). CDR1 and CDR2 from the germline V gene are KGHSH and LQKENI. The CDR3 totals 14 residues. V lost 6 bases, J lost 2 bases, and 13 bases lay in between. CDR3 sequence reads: CASSLRVGQETQYF. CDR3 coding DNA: TGTGCCAGCTCCCTCAGGGTAGGACAAGAGACCCAGTACTTC.

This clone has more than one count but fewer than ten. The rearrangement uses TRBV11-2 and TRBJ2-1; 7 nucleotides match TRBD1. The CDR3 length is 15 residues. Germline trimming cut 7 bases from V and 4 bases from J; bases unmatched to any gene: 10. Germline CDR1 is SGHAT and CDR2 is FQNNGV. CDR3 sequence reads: CASILGQAAYNEQFF. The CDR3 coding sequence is TGTGCCAGCATCCTCGGACAGGCAGCATACAATGAGCAGTTCTTC.

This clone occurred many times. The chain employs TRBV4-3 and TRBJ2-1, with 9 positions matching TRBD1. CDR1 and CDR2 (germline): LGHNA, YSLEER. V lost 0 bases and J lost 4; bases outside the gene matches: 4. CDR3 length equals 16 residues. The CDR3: CASSQEIGTGYNEQFF. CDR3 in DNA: TGCGCCAGCAGCCAAGAAATTGGGACAGGGTACAATGAGCAGTTCTTC.

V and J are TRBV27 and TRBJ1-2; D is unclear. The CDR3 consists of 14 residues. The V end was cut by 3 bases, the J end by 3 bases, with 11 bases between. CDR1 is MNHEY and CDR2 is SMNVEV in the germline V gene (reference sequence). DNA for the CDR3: TGTGCCAGCAGTTTCGTGCCCCCAGACTATGGCTACACCTTC. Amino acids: CASSFVPPDYGYTF.

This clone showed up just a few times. The CDR3 region is CASSYNGRNTGELFF. DNA of the CDR3: TGTGCCAGCAGTTATAACGGGAGGAACACCGGGGAGCTGTTTTTT. The V call is TRBV6-5, the J call TRBJ2-2, with D possibly being TRBD2 (6 bases). V lost 3 bases to trimming and J lost 1 base, with 9 bases between them. The CDR3 is made up of 15 amino acids. In germline, CDR1 is MNHEY, CDR2 SVGAGI.

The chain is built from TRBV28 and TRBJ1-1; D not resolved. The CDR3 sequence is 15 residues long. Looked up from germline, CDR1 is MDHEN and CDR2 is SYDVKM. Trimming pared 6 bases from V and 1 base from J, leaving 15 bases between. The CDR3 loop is CASSAPPQPNTEAFF. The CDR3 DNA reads TGTGCCAGCAGCGCCCCACCCCAGCCGAACACTGAAGCTTTCTTT.

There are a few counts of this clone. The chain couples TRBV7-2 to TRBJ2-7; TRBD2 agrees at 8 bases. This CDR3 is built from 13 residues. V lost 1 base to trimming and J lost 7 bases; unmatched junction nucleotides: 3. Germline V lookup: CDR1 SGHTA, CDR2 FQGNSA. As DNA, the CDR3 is TGTGCCAGCAGCTTAGGAGTAGCGGGGGAGCAGTACTTC. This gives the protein CASSLGVAGEQYF.

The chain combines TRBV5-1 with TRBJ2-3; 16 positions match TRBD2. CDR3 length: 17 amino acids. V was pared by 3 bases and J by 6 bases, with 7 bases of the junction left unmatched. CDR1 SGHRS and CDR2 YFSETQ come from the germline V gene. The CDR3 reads CASSSGTSGRAPDTQYF. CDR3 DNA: TGCGCCAGCAGCTCGGGGACTAGCGGGAGGGCCCCCGATACGCAGTATTTT.

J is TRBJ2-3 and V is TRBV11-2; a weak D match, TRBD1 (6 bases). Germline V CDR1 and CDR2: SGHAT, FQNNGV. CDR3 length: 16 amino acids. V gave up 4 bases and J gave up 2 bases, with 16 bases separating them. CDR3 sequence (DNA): TGTGCCAGCAGCTCAGTCAGGGGCAGTAACACAGATACGCAGTATTTT. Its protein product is CASSSVRGSNTDTQYF.

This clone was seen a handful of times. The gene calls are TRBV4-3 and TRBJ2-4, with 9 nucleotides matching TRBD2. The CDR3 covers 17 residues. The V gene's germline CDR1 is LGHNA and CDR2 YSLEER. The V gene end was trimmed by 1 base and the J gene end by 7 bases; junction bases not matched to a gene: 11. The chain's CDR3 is CASSQGRPAGGRNIQYF. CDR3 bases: TGCGCCAGCAGCCAAGGTCGTCCAGCGGGAGGTAGGAACATTCAGTACTTC.

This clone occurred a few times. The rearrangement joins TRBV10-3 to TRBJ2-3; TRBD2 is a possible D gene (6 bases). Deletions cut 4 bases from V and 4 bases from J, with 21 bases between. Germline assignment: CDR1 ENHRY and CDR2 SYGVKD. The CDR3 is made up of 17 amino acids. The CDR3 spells CAISGPAGREEADTQYF. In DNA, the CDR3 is TGTGCCATCAGTGGTCCCGCGGGGCGGGAAGAGGCAGATACGCAGTATTTT.

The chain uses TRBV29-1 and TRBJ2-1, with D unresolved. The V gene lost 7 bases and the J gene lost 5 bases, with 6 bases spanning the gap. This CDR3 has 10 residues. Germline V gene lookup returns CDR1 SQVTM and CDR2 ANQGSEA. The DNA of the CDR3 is TGCAGCGCGGAACACAATGAGCAGTTCTTC. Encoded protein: CSAEHNEQFF.

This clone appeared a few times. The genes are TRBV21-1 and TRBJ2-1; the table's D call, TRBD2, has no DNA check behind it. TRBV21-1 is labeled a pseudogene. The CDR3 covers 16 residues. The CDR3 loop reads CASSTPARSSYNEQFF. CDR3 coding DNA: TGTGCCAGCAGCACCCCTGCGAGGAGCTCCTACAATGAGCAGTTCTTC.

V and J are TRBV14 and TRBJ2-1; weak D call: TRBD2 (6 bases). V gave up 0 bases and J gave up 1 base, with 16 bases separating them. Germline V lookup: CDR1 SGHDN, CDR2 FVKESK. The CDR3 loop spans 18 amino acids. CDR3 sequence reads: CASSQEWLAVGSYNEQFF. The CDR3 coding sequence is TGTGCCAGCAGCCAAGAATGGTTAGCGGTAGGGTCCTACAATGAGCAGTTCTTC.

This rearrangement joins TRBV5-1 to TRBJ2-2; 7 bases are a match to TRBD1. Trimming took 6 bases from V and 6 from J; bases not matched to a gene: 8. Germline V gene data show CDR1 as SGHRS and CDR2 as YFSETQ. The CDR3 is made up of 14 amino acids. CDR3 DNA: TGCGCCAGCATAGAGGGGGCGTCGTCCGGGGAGCTGTTTTTT. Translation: CASIEGASSGELFF.

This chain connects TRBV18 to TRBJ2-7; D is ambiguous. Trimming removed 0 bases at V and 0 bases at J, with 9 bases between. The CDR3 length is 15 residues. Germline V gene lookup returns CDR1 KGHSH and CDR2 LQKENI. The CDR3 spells CASSPPGSASYEQYF. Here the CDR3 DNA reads TGTGCCAGCTCACCACCAGGAAGCGCCTCCTACGAGCAGTACTTC.

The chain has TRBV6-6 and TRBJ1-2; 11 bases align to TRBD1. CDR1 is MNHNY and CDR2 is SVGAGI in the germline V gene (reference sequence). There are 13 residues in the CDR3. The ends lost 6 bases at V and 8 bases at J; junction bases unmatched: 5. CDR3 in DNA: TGTGCCAGCAGCTGGACAGGGGGCACGGGCTACACCTTC. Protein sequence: CASSWTGGTGYTF.

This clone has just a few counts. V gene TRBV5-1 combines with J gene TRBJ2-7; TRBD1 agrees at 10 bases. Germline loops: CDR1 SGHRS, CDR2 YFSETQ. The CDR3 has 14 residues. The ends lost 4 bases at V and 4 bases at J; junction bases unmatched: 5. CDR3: CASSERDRGYEQYF. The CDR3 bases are TGCGCCAGCAGCGAGCGGGACAGGGGTTACGAGCAGTACTTC.

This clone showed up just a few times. Written as DNA, the CDR3 is TGTGCCAGCAGCTTAACCACAGGGTCCGGGGAGCTGTTTTTT. It translates to CASSLTTGSGELFF. The chain combines TRBV7-3 with TRBJ2-2, with D maybe TRBD1 (6 bases). CDR3 length: 14 amino acids. Germline loops: CDR1 SGHTA, CDR2 FQGTGA. Trimming left V 0 bases short and J 6 bases short, with 8 bases between.

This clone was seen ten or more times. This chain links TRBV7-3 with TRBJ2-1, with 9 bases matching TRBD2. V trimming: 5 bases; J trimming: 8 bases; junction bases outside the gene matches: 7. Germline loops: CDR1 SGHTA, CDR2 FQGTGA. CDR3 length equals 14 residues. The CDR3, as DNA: TGTGCCAGCAGCCAACGACTAGCGGTCGATGAGCAGTTCTTC. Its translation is CASSQRLAVDEQFF.